This TCR beta chain originates from a study of a mutant IDH1 vaccine in newly diagnosed glioma. Study-level information: Treated patients comprised approximately 60% males and about 40% females, mean age approximately 37 years.

Concerning this clone itself: Its target is not known.

Here immunoSEQ multiplex PCR was the method, and the copy in TCRdb shows in-frame clones only, minus some. This sample has 110,000 or so clones, with roughly 90% found just once. CDR3 length: 13 residues. Germline V gene data show CDR1 as MNHNY and CDR2 as SVGAGI (reference sequence). Trimming left V 2 bases short and J 4 bases short, with 9 bases between. Whole-study findings and limits: Whatever changes occurred in top peripheral T cell clonotypes seemed unrelated to pseudoprogression.

As for time point: week 11, during vaccination. A 20-mer mutant IDH1 peptide at 300 ug was injected subcutaneously with topical imiquimod. New WHO grade 3 or 4 astrocytomas that were IDH1-mutant and ATRX-lost occurred in the donors. This clonotype was sampled from a woman in her fifties or sixties with glioma. The J gene is TRBJ2-7, the V gene TRBV6-6, with D uncertain. Sequences were derived from PBMCs, sampled from a glioma patient whose treatment included an IDH1 peptide vaccine. The CDR3 DNA is TGTGCCAGCAGTTACCTAACAGCATACGAGCAGTACTTC. It encodes CASSYLTAYEQYF.